One and the same sample provided the 14 T cell receptor beta chains below, sequenced in a study of T cells after yellow fever vaccination. TCRdb re-called the 5' RACE reads with MiXCR, one entry per CDR3 protein. The sample includes fewer than 650,000 distinct CDR3 sequences, about a fifth seen only once; the top ten take about a sixth. Sequenced here: PBMCs, sampled approximately 22 days after the first yellow fever vaccination. Source of these receptors: a man between 18 and 29 years old who received the YFV17D yellow fever vaccine.

This clonotype occurred a few times. The chain combines TRBV10-3 with TRBJ1-1; 7 nucleotides align to TRBD1. V lost 3 bases, J lost 1 base, and 8 bases stayed unmatched. The CDR3 spans 16 residues. Germline values: CDR1 ENHRY, CDR2 SYGVKD. CDR3 region: CAISDGTGTANTEAFF. The CDR3 DNA reads TGTGCCATCAGTGACGGAACCGGGACAGCGAACACTGAAGCTTTCTTT.

The chain uses TRBV5-1 and TRBJ2-3; 8 positions match TRBD1. The CDR3 covers 15 residues. V was pared by 0 bases and J by 4 bases, with 4 bases of the junction left unmatched. CDR1 and CDR2 from the germline V gene are SGHRS and YFSETQ. This CDR3 reads CASSLGQGNSDTQYF. The CDR3 DNA reads TGCGCCAGCAGCTTGGGACAGGGGAATTCAGATACGCAGTATTTT.

This sequence joins TRBV7-6 and TRBJ2-1, with D perhaps matching TRBD2 (6 bases). Germline V gene data show CDR1 as SGHVS and CDR2 as FNYEAQ. The CDR3 runs 14 residues. Trimming took 1 base from V and 8 from J, leaving 12 bases between them. This CDR3 reads CASSLVGRRDEQFF. The CDR3 DNA follows: TGTGCCAGCAGCTTAGTTGGCAGGAGGGATGAGCAGTTCTTC.

The chain combines TRBV5-1 with TRBJ1-6, with 11 bases aligning to TRBD1. Trimming took 3 bases from V and 7 from J; bases not matched to a gene: 3. There are 15 residues in the CDR3. Germline assignment: CDR1 SGHRS and CDR2 YFSETQ. CDR3 nucleotides: TGCGCCAGCAGCTCGGACAGGGGGCCAAATTCACCCCTCCACTTT. Amino acids: CASSSDRGPNSPLHF. The full variable domain, rest sourced from reference TRBV5-1 and TRBJ1-6, is KAGVTQTPRYLIKTRGQQVTLSCSPISGHRSVSWYQQTPGQGLQFLFEYFSETQRNKGNFPGRFSGRQFSNSRSEMNVSTLELGDSALYLCASSSDRGPNSPLHFGNGTRLTVT.

The chain links TRBV29-1 to TRBJ2-5; the D gene is possibly TRBD2 (5 bases). The CDR3 covers 13 residues. Germline V gives CDR1 SQVTM, CDR2 ANQGSEA. Trimming pared 0 bases from V and 10 bases from J, leaving 15 bases between. Written as DNA, the CDR3 is TGCAGCGTTGAAGATTTTTTTTCCGGGGACCAGTACTTC. Translated: CSVEDFFSGDQYF.

V and J are TRBV6-5 and TRBJ2-2, with a possible D match to TRBD1 (6 bases). The CDR3 spans 13 residues. Germline loops: CDR1 MNHEY, CDR2 SVGAGI. Trimming took 6 bases from V and 5 from J, leaving 10 bases between them. The CDR3 DNA sequence: TGTGCCAGCAGACTAACAGGGACCGGGGAGCTGTTTTTT. Its translation: CASRLTGTGELFF.

The rearrangement links TRBV4-2 to TRBJ2-3; D not certain. Germline CDR1 and CDR2: LGHNA and YNFKEQ. This CDR3 has 15 amino acids. The V gene lost 0 bases and the J gene lost 0 bases, with 7 bases spanning the gap. The CDR3 is CASSQEPQSTDTQYF. CDR3 DNA sequence: TGTGCCAGCAGCCAAGAGCCCCAAAGCACAGATACGCAGTATTTT.

This clonotype was recorded a few times. The V call is TRBV5-1, the J call TRBJ2-5, with a weak D call TRBD1 (6 bases). V dropped 8 bases and J dropped 3 bases, with 23 bases sitting between them. The germline V gene encodes CDR1 SGHRS and CDR2 YFSETQ. The CDR3 length is 16 residues. The CDR3 is CARYSVTWTEKETQYF. CDR3 in DNA: TGCGCCAGATACTCGGTCACGTGGACAGAAAAAGAGACCCAGTACTTC. Complete variable domain (other parts from reference TRBV5-1 and TRBJ2-5): KAGVTQTPRYLIKTRGQQVTLSCSPISGHRSVSWYQQTPGQGLQFLFEYFSETQRNKGNFPGRFSGRQFSNSRSEMNVSTLELGDSALYLCARYSVTWTEKETQYFGPGTRLLVL.

The chain joins TRBV30 to TRBJ2-7; D gene unclear. Trimming removed 1 base at V and 3 bases at J, with 4 bases between. Germline CDR1 is GTSNPN and CDR2 is SVGIG (reference sequence). The CDR3 consists of 11 residues. The CDR3 nucleotides read TGTGCCTGGAGTGAACACTACGAGCAGTACTTC. Residues: CAWSEHYEQYF.

This chain connects TRBV28 to TRBJ1-6, with D possibly matching TRBD1 (5 bases). This CDR3 is built from 16 residues. Germline CDR1 MDHEN, CDR2 SYDVKM. V was shortened by 3 bases and J by 8 bases, with 17 bases between the two germline ends. The CDR3, as DNA: TGTGCCAGCAGTTTTTCGGGGCCTCCTACGGATTCACCCCTCCACTTT. This gives the protein CASSFSGPPTDSPLHF.

A few counts support this clonotype. The chain joins TRBV6-5 to TRBJ2-7; TRBD1 agrees at 9 bases. The CDR3 spans 17 residues. The V gene end was trimmed by 0 bases and the J gene end by 0 bases; junction bases not matched to a gene: 6. Per germline, CDR1 MNHEY and CDR2 SVGAGI. The CDR3 DNA reads TGTGCCAGCAGTTACTCACGCGGGACAGGGTTCTCCTACGAGCAGTACTTC. This gives the protein CASSYSRGTGFSYEQYF.

The CDR3 sequence is CASSEFASTNTGELFF. The CDR3 DNA sequence: TGTGCCAGCAGTGAATTTGCCAGTACGAACACCGGGGAGCTGTTTTTT. The chain couples TRBV25-1 to TRBJ2-2; D gene uncertain. Trimming removed 1 base from V and 0 bases from J, with 9 bases in between. CDR1 and CDR2 from the germline V gene are MGHDK and SYGVNS. This CDR3 spans 16 amino acids.

The chain has TRBV11-2 and TRBJ1-5, with D tentatively TRBD1 (5 bases). V lost 6 bases, J lost 1 base, and 16 bases lay in between. CDR1 is SGHAT and CDR2 is FQNNGV in the germline V gene. The CDR3 extends over 16 amino acids. The CDR3 nucleotides read TGTGCCAGCAGTCGTTACCCCGGGACGAGCAATCAGCCCCAGCATTTT. Its protein is CASSRYPGTSNQPQHF.

The genes are TRBV6-5 and TRBJ1-1; a weak D match, TRBD1 (5 bases). CDR1 is MNHEY, CDR2 SVGAGI, per germline. CDR3 length: 14 amino acids. Trimming removed 2 bases from V and 4 bases from J, with 11 bases in between. The CDR3 bases are TGTGCCAGCAGTTACATCCAGGGTGGCACTGAAGCTTTCTTT. Translation: CASSYIQGGTEAFF.